This is a list of T cell receptor beta chains from one sample in a study of T cell repertoires in ileal Crohn's disease. Here immunoSEQ multiplex PCR was the method, and the copy in TCRdb shows in-frame clones only, minus some. The table includes some 8,000 clones, 80% detected once. Sample: ileal tissue. Receptors originate from an adult with Crohn's disease. CDR3s include the opening cysteine and the closing phenylalanine or tryptophan. The D gene is left open where the match is weak. Size values are once, few and many counts, or a class for expanded clones, and some rows have none.

>TRBJ2-3|TRBD2|NA|TRBV5-1
TGCGCCAGCACCCCTGGGACTAGCGGGAGCGGTGGTACAGATACGCAGTATTTT
CASTPGTSGSGGTDTQYF
>TRBJ1-1|NA|NA|TRBV5-1
TGCGCCAGCAGCTTGTCGGGCCCAAACACTGAAGCTTTCTTT
CASSLSGPNTEAFF
>TRBJ1-1|NA|few|TRBV19
TGTGCCAGTTTGAGTAACATCATGAACACTGAAGCTTTCTTT
CASLSNIMNTEAFF
>TRBJ1-5|NA|NA|TRBV6-1
TGTGCCAGCAGTGAAGCCTCCGGGTTCGGACAGCCCCAGCATTTT
CASSEASGFGQPQHF
>TRBJ2-3|TRBD2|NA|TRBV11-3
TGTGCCAGCAGCTTAGATCGCGGGGGAGCCACAGATACGCAGTATTTT
CASSLDRGGATDTQYF
>TRBJ1-5|TRBD1|NA|TRBV6-1
TGTGCCAGCAGTGAAGGGCAGGGGGTTGGTCAGCCCCAGCATTTT
CASSEGQGVGQPQHF
>TRBJ2-7|NA|few|TRBV5-1
TGCGCCAGCAGCGGGGCCCAGGGAGCCGAGCAGTACTTC
CASSGAQGAEQYF
>TRBJ1-4|NA|NA|TRBV5-8
TGTGCCAGCAGCTTCAGGGGAGGTGATGAAAAACTGTTTTTT
CASSFRGGDEKLFF
>TRBJ2-7|NA|NA|TRBV6-5
TGTGCCAGCCAGAGGATGAACGGACACTACGAGCAGTACTTC
CASQRMNGHYEQYF
>TRBJ2-3|NA|few|TRBV12-5
TGTGCTAGTGGTTCCGCAGATACGCAGTATTTT
CASGSADTQYF
>TRBJ2-3|TRBD2|once|TRBV5-1
TGCGCCAGCAGCCTGGGGACTAGCGGGGGGAACACAGATACGCAGTATTTT
CASSLGTSGGNTDTQYF
>TRBJ2-3|NA|NA|TRBV11-3
TGTGCCAGCAGCTTAGGCAGGGAAGTAGTAGATACGCAGTATTTT
CASSLGREVVDTQYF
>TRBJ1-1|NA|NA|TRBV5-6
TGTGCCAGCAGCTTGACAGGCGCTGAAGCTTTCTTT
CASSLTGAEAFF
>TRBJ2-6|TRBD1|NA|TRBV4-1
TGCGCCAGCAGCCACGCGACAGGGCTCATTACTGGTAGTAGCTCTGGGGCCAACGTCCTGACTTTC
CASSHATGLITGSSSGANVLTF
>TRBJ2-1|TRBD2|NA|TRBV9
TGTGCCAGCAGCGAGTCTAGCGGGAGAAAGTACAATGAGCAGTTCTTC
CASSESSGRKYNEQFF
>TRBJ2-7|TRBD2|NA|TRBV27
TGTGCCAGCAGTTTATGGGGGGGGTGGGACGAGCAGTACTTC
CASSLWGGWDEQYF
>TRBJ2-2|TRBD2|NA|TRBV2
TGTGCCAGCAGGGCGGGACTAGCTGTCGGGGAGCTGTTTTTT
CASRAGLAVGELFF
>TRBJ2-1|TRBD2|NA|TRBV7-2
TGTGCCAGCAGCCGACCCCTCGGAGCGGGAGACAATGAGCAGTTCTTC
CASSRPLGAGDNEQFF
>TRBJ1-2|TRBD1|few|TRBV4-2
TGTGCCAGCAGCCAAGATGGGACAGGGGTTCGTGGCTACACCTTC
CASSQDGTGVRGYTF
>TRBJ2-3|NA|NA|TRBV13
TGTGCCAGCACCATACTGAGAGACACAGATACGCAGTATTTT
CASTILRDTDTQYF